One and the same sample provided the 16 T cell receptor beta chains below, sequenced in a study of blood T cell repertoires in COVID-19. This table comes from immunoSEQ multiplex PCR, and its TCRdb copy is limited to in-frame clones, with some not included. The sample gives some 170,000 clones, around 80% of which show up once; 15% to 20% is in the top ten. The sample taken for sequencing was PBMCs or T cells enriched from blood (not recorded which). The receptors were gathered from a woman between 50 and 59 years old who had recovered from COVID-19.

This chain uses TRBV28 with TRBJ1-1, with 7 nucleotides matching TRBD1. V was pared by 5 bases and J by 1 base, with 7 bases of the junction left unmatched. CDR1 MDHEN and CDR2 SYDVKM come from the germline V gene. The CDR3 is 15 residues long. CDR3 protein: CASSTIGGRNTEAFF. The CDR3 DNA reads as TGTGCCAGCAGTACCATAGGGGGCAGGAACACTGAAGCTTTCTTT.

V is TRBV3-1 (or the pseudogene TRBV3-2) and J is TRBJ1-1, with TRBD1 matching 8 bases. The CDR3 is 15 amino acids. V dropped 1 base and J dropped 5; count of bases not matched to a gene: 6. Germline V gene data show CDR1 as LGHDT and CDR2 as YNNKEL (reference sequence). CDR3 nucleotide sequence: TGTGCCAGCAGCCAAGCAGGGGGCACAAGTACTGAAGCTTTCTTT. Its protein is CASSQAGGTSTEAFF.

This rearrangement joins TRBV5-1 to TRBJ2-1; 8 bases match TRBD2. Looked up from germline, CDR1 is SGHRS and CDR2 is YFSETQ. The CDR3 runs to 15 residues. The ends lost 0 bases at V and 4 bases at J; junction bases unmatched: 3. CDR3 coding DNA: TGCGCCAGCAGCTTGGCTCCGGGGGGGTACAATGAGCAGTTCTTC. Translation gives CASSLAPGGYNEQFF.

J is TRBJ2-6 and V is TRBV19; perhaps TRBD1 as D (6 bases). This CDR3 region has 17 residues. CDR1 and CDR2 (germline): LNHDA, SQIVND (reference sequence). V lost 4 bases and J lost 1, with 14 bases in between. DNA for the CDR3: TGTGCCAGTAGTAAGGGCAGGGGAGCTTCTGGGGCCAACGTCCTGACTTTC. This encodes CASSKGRGASGANVLTF. Complete variable domain (other parts from reference TRBV19 and TRBJ2-6): DGGITQSPKYLFRKEGQNVTLSCEQNLNHDAMYWYRQDPGQGLRLIYYSQIVNDFQKGDIAEGYSVSREKKESFPLTVTSAQKNPTAFYLCASSKGRGASGANVLTFGAGSRLTVL.

This chain joins TRBV7-3 and TRBJ2-3, with D uncertain. The CDR3 runs 13 residues. CDR1 is SGHTA and CDR2 is FQGTGA in the germline V gene. Trimming shortened V by 6 bases and J by 2 bases, and 9 bases separated the two germline ends. CDR3 loop: CASRSTFTDTQYF. The CDR3 bases are TGTGCCAGCAGGTCCACTTTCACAGATACGCAGTATTTT. The whole variable domain, remainder taken from reference TRBV7-3 and TRBJ2-3, is GAGVSQTPSNKVTEKGKYVELRCDPISGHTALYWYRQSLGQGPEFLIYFQGTGAADDSGLPNDRFFAVRPEGSVSTLKIQRTERGDSAVYLCASRSTFTDTQYFGPGTRLTVL.

A single count supports this clone. The CDR3 loop is CASSTDSANEQFF. For the CDR3, the DNA is TGTGCCAGCAGTACGGACAGTGCAAACGAGCAGTTCTTC. V is TRBV2 and J is TRBJ2-1; D perhaps matches TRBD1 (6 bases). V shed 5 bases and J shed 10 bases, with 15 bases lying between them. CDR3 size: 13 residues. Germline loops: CDR1 SNHLY, CDR2 FYNNEI.

CDR3 sequence reads: CSVVFMETGTGPYEQYF. The CDR3 DNA follows: TGCAGCGTTGTTTTTATGGAAACCGGGACAGGCCCCTACGAGCAGTACTTC. The gene calls are TRBV29-1 and TRBJ2-7, with TRBD1 identical over 8 bases. In germline, CDR1 is SQVTM, CDR2 ANQGSEA. J was trimmed by 2 bases and V by 4 bases; bases with no gene match: 16. The CDR3 is made up of 17 amino acids.

CDR3 bases: TGTGCCAGCAGACGCACAGGTGGCGGGGAGCTGTTTTTT. Amino acids: CASRRTGGGELFF. V usage is TRBV6-5 and J usage is TRBJ2-2; the D gene is possibly TRBD1 (5 bases). Trimming stripped 6 bases from V and 7 bases from J, with 12 bases between. The germline V gene encodes CDR1 MNHEY and CDR2 SVGAGI. There are 13 residues in the CDR3.

The chain carries TRBV25-1 and TRBJ2-7; the D gene is possibly TRBD2 (7 bases). CDR3 size: 13 residues. V was cut by 2 bases and J by 7 bases, with 12 bases left in between. Germline V gene lookup returns CDR1 MGHDK and CDR2 SYGVNS. For the CDR3, the DNA is TGTGCCAGCAGTGAACAAGGGGGGGGAGAGCAGTACTTC. It specifies CASSEQGGGEQYF.

The rearrangement uses TRBV27 and TRBJ2-7, with D tentatively TRBD2 (5 bases). CDR1 MNHEY and CDR2 SMNVEV come from the germline V gene (reference sequence). Trimming removed 5 bases from V and 4 bases from J, with 12 bases in between. This CDR3 is built from 13 residues. The CDR3 loop reads CASSPRGSYEQYF. DNA of the CDR3: TGTGCCAGCAGTCCCCGGGGATCTTACGAGCAGTACTTC.

V gene TRBV2 combines with J gene TRBJ2-5; D unresolved. The germline V gene has CDR1 SNHLY and CDR2 FYNNEI. This CDR3 comprises 12 residues. The V and J ends lost 7 bases and 1 base respectively, with 7 bases between them. This chain's CDR3 is CASKLSQETQYF. The CDR3 coding sequence is TGTGCCAGCAAACTTAGCCAAGAGACCCAGTACTTC.

Worth noting for this clone: A much larger clonotype is one base distant, so this may be a read error. Distinct nucleotide sequences in the sample also encode this CDR3. This sequence joins TRBV19 and TRBJ2-7; the match to TRBD2 covers 9 bases. The CDR3 runs 13 residues. The germline V gene encodes CDR1 LNHDA and CDR2 SQIVND (reference sequence). The CDR3 DNA reads as TGTGCTAGTGCCGGGACTAGCAGACACGAGCAGTACTTC. Translated, it gives CASAGTSRHEQYF.

This clone was recorded a few times. The genes are TRBV15 and TRBJ2-3; 7 bases agree with TRBD2. The V gene end was trimmed by 0 bases and the J gene end by 1 base; junction bases not matched to a gene: 7. CDR1 and CDR2 (germline): LNHNV, YYDKDF (reference sequence). The CDR3 runs 17 residues. CDR3 region: CATSREVVAGRTDTQYF. CDR3 sequence (DNA): TGTGCCACCAGCAGAGAGGTGGTAGCGGGCCGCACAGATACGCAGTATTTT. The full variable domain, its missing parts supplied by reference TRBV15 and TRBJ2-3, is DAMVIQNPRYQVTQFGKPVTLSCSQTLNHNVMYWYQQKSSQAPKLLFHYYDKDFNNEADTPDNFQSRRPNTSFCFLDIRSPGLGDTAMYLCATSREVVAGRTDTQYFGPGTRLTVL.

The V gene is TRBV7-9, the J gene TRBJ2-7; no clear D gene. The ends were cut back, 5 bases at V and 3 bases at J, with 14 bases in the middle. This CDR3 has 14 residues. The germline V gene has CDR1 SEHNR and CDR2 FQNEAQ (reference sequence). The CDR3 region is CASSPARGDYEQYF. As DNA, the CDR3 is TGTGCCAGCAGCCCTGCTCGCGGAGACTACGAGCAGTACTTC.

The rearrangement links TRBV5-1 to TRBJ1-2; 7 bases are shared with TRBD1. V shed 2 bases, J shed 0 bases, and the junction held 4 bases outside the gene matches. The V gene's germline CDR1 is SGHRS and CDR2 YFSETQ. The CDR3 is made up of 15 amino acids. The DNA of the CDR3 is TGCGCCAGCAGCTTCGGGACAGCCTCTAACTATGGCTACACCTTC. It translates to CASSFGTASNYGYTF.

The genes are TRBV4-1 and TRBJ1-6, with D maybe TRBD1 (6 bases). Trimming stripped 0 bases from V and 10 bases from J, with 16 bases between. Germline lookup yields CDR1 MGHRA and CDR2 YSYEKL. The CDR3 has 16 residues. Here the CDR3 reads CASSQEDQQGQSPLHF. For the CDR3, the DNA is TGCGCCAGCAGCCAAGAGGACCAACAGGGACAATCACCCCTCCACTTT.